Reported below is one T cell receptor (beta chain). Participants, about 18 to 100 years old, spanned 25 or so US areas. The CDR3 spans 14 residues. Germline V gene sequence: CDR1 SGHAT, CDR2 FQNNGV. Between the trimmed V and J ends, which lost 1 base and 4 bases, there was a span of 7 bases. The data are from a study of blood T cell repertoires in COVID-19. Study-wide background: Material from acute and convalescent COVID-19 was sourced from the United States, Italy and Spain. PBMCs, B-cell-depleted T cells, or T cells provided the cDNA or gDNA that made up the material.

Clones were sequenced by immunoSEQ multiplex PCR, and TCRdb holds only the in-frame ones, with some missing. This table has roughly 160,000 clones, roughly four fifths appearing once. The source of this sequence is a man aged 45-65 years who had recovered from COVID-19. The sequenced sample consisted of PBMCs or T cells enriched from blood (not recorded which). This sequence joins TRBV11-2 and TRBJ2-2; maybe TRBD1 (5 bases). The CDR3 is CASSLGTTTGELFF. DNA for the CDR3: TGTGCCAGCAGCTTAGGGACAACCACCGGGGAGCTGTTTTTT.